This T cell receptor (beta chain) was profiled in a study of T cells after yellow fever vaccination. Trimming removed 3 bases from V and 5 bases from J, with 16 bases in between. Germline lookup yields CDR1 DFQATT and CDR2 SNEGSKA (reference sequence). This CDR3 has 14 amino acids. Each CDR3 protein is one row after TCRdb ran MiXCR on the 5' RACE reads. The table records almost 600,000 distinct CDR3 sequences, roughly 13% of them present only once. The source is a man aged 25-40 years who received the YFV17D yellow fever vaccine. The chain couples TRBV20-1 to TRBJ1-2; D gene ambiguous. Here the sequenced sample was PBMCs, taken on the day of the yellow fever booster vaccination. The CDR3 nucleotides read TGCAGTGCTAGGGACGCCTTGAGGGAATATGGCTACACCTTC. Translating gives CSARDALREYGYTF.